These 21 T cell receptor beta chains originate from one sample sequenced in a study of blood T cell repertoires in COVID-19. Sequenced by immunoSEQ multiplex PCR; TCRdb stores in-frame clones only, minus some. The table includes some 120,000 clones, 88% detected once. The sample comprised peripheral blood. The source is a human donor in a cohort sampled during active COVID-19.

The chain has TRBV3-1 (or the pseudogene TRBV3-2) and TRBJ2-5; TRBD1 matches 9 bases. The CDR3 has 16 amino acids. V lost 0 bases to trimming and J lost 3 bases; unmatched junction nucleotides: 5. Germline CDR1 is LGHDT and CDR2 is YNNKEL (reference sequence). The CDR3, as DNA: TGTGCCAGCAGCCAAGAAGGGACAGGGTGGGAAGAGACCCAGTACTTC. This gives the protein CASSQEGTGWEETQYF.

This chain joins TRBV5-1 and TRBJ2-7; TRBD1 is a possible D gene (6 bases). The ends were cut back, 7 bases at V and 0 bases at J, with 20 bases in the middle. The CDR3 is 16 amino acids. CDR1 SGHRS and CDR2 YFSETQ come from the germline V gene. The chain's CDR3 is CASYNPKGQSSYEQYF. DNA of the CDR3: TGCGCCAGCTATAATCCAAAAGGACAGAGCTCCTACGAGCAGTACTTC.

The chain has TRBV19 and TRBJ1-3; 7 bases align to TRBD1. Losses at the gene ends were 3 bases for V and 7 bases for J; bases not matched to a gene: 3. CDR1 LNHDA and CDR2 SQIVND come from the germline V gene (reference sequence). CDR3 length: 13 residues. Here the CDR3 reads CASSIGRGNTIYF. The CDR3 DNA is TGTGCCAGTAGTATCGGCAGGGGGAACACCATATATTTT.

The chain is built from TRBV6-6 and TRBJ1-1; D is unclear. The V end lost 5 bases, the J end lost 4 bases, and 8 bases lay between the germline ends. CDR3 size: 12 residues. Germline assignment: CDR1 MNHNY and CDR2 SVGAGI (reference sequence). CDR3 residues: CASSLRGTEAFF. DNA for the CDR3: TGTGCCAGCAGTCTTCGGGGCACTGAAGCTTTCTTT.

V and J are TRBV28 and TRBJ1-3; 9 bases map to TRBD1. The CDR3 contains 15 residues. Germline values: CDR1 MDHEN, CDR2 SYDVKM. After removal of 7 bases from V and 3 bases from J, the junction contained 7 bases not matched to a gene. CDR3 bases: TGTGCCAGCACCGGACAGGGGCAAAGTGGAAACACCATATATTTT. It is translated as CASTGQGQSGNTIYF.

The V and J genes are TRBV6-5 and TRBJ2-1, with 7 bases aligning to TRBD1. The germline CDR1 and CDR2 sequences are MNHEY and SVGAGI. This CDR3 contains 13 residues. V lost 6 bases to trimming and J lost 3 bases; unmatched junction nucleotides: 2. As DNA, the CDR3 is TGTGCCAGCAGCCGGGACAGCTACAATGAGCAGTTCTTC. It yields the protein CASSRDSYNEQFF.

The chain combines TRBV14 with TRBJ1-1; weak D call: TRBD1 (6 bases). Trimming took 4 bases from V and 4 from J, leaving 13 bases between them. Per germline, CDR1 SGHDN and CDR2 FVKESK. This CDR3 is 14 amino acids long. CDR3 loop: CASSPTGRATEAFF. In DNA form, the CDR3 reads TGTGCCAGCAGCCCTACAGGGAGGGCCACTGAAGCTTTCTTT.

This clone was counted a single time. This chain links TRBV12-5 with TRBJ1-1; 8 bases are a match to TRBD1. This CDR3 is 18 amino acids long. Germline V gene lookup returns CDR1 LGHNT and CDR2 FRNRAP. Trimming took 0 bases from V and 5 from J; bases not matched to a gene: 14. The CDR3 nucleotides read TGTGCTAGTGGTTTGGTACGGTCAGGGGGCGACGAGATAACTGAAGCTTTCTTT. Translating it yields CASGLVRSGGDEITEAFF.

In this sample, this clone turned up a few times. CDR3 protein: CASWSFGAYEQYF. In DNA form, the CDR3 reads TGTGCCAGCTGGTCCTTCGGTGCCTACGAGCAGTACTTC. The chain couples TRBV5-6 to TRBJ2-7; D gene unclear. Per the germline V gene, CDR1 is SGHDT and CDR2 is YYEEEE. Deletions cut 7 bases from V and 2 bases from J, with 13 bases between. This CDR3 region has 13 residues.

This chain joins TRBV2 and TRBJ2-3; 7 bases agree with TRBD2. The germline V gene has CDR1 SNHLY and CDR2 FYNNEI. The V segment lost 5 bases and the J segment 0 bases; nucleotides outside the gene matches: 8. This CDR3 is 16 amino acids long. CDR3 loop: CASSKGRRESTDTQYF. CDR3 bases: TGTGCCAGCAGTAAAGGACGGCGGGAGAGCACAGATACGCAGTATTTT.

J is TRBJ2-3 and V is TRBV9; 10 bases are a match to TRBD2. J gave up 4 bases and V 0 bases, and 5 bases lay outside the gene matches. Germline CDR1 reads SGDLS; CDR2 reads YYNGEE. CDR3 length: 16 residues. Here the CDR3 reads CASSVELAGPPDTQYF. In DNA, the CDR3 is TGTGCCAGCAGCGTAGAACTAGCGGGGCCGCCAGATACGCAGTATTTT.

This chain's CDR3 is CASRETTTGSNTEAFF. The CDR3, as DNA: TGTGCCAGCAGGGAAACCACAACGGGGAGCAACACTGAAGCTTTCTTT. This chain uses TRBV6-6 with TRBJ1-1, with D unclear. Trimming removed 6 bases at V and 2 bases at J, with 19 bases between. The CDR3 has 16 amino acids. The germline V gene has CDR1 MNHNY and CDR2 SVGAGI (reference sequence).

The chain employs TRBV4-1 and TRBJ2-2; 10 bases are shared with TRBD2. The junction had 0 bases not matched to a gene; V was cut back by 1 base and J by 1 base. Per the germline V gene, CDR1 is MGHRA and CDR2 is YSYEKL. The CDR3 has 16 amino acids. The CDR3 here is CASSQVAGGNTGELFF. The CDR3 DNA reads TGCGCCAGCAGCCAAGTAGCGGGGGGGAACACCGGGGAGCTGTTTTTT.

This sequence joins TRBV5-1 and TRBJ2-3; 14 nucleotides match TRBD2. CDR1 and CDR2 (germline): SGHRS, YFSETQ. V shed 3 bases, J shed 3 bases, and the junction held 6 bases outside the gene matches. There are 17 residues in the CDR3. The chain's CDR3 is CASSSGLAGVRTDTQYF. The CDR3 DNA is TGCGCCAGCAGCTCGGGACTAGCGGGAGTTCGGACAGATACGCAGTATTTT. Variable domain in full (rest from reference TRBV5-1 and TRBJ2-3): KAGVTQTPRYLIKTRGQQVTLSCSPISGHRSVSWYQQTPGQGLQFLFEYFSETQRNKGNFPGRFSGRQFSNSRSEMNVSTLELGDSALYLCASSSGLAGVRTDTQYFGPGTRLTVL.

V is TRBV27 and J is TRBJ2-5; D ambiguous. Germline assignment: CDR1 MNHEY and CDR2 SMNVEV (reference sequence). The CDR3 spans 13 residues. V was shortened by 6 bases and J by 1 base, with 9 bases between the two germline ends. Here the CDR3 DNA reads TGTGCCAGCAGCCCACTCACCCAAGAGACCCAGTACTTC. Its protein is CASSPLTQETQYF.

This clone was seen just once. J is TRBJ1-6 and V is TRBV19, with 10 positions matching TRBD1. This CDR3 comprises 14 residues. Germline V lookup: CDR1 LNHDA, CDR2 SQIVND (reference sequence). V trimming: 7 bases; J trimming: 7 bases; junction bases outside the gene matches: 4. DNA of the CDR3: TGTGCCAGTACCAAGGGACAGGGGAATTCACCCCTCCACTTT. The encoded protein is CASTKGQGNSPLHF.

The CDR3 DNA follows: TGTGCCAGCTCACGGGGACTAGCGGATTCATACGAGCAGTACTTC. Residues: CASSRGLADSYEQYF. The J gene is TRBJ2-7, the V gene TRBV18; 11 bases agree with TRBD2. Trimming at V came to 4 bases and at J to 4 bases, leaving 6 bases not matched to a gene. Germline V gene data show CDR1 as KGHSH and CDR2 as LQKENI. CDR3 length: 15 residues.

The chain links TRBV5-1 to TRBJ1-1; TRBD1 might be the D (6 bases). V was trimmed by 2 bases and J by 6 bases, leaving 17 bases between them. CDR3 length: 15 amino acids. Germline CDR1 is SGHRS and CDR2 is YFSETQ. CDR3 residues: CASSLEYRVPAEAFF. As DNA, the CDR3 is TGCGCCAGCAGCTTAGAATACAGGGTACCGGCTGAAGCTTTCTTT.

The chain has TRBV12-2 and TRBJ1-1; the table's D call TRBD1 went unverified against the DNA. TRBV12-2 is listed as a pseudogene. This CDR3 region has 15 residues. CDR3 residues: CASRLARAFRTEAFF. CDR3 nucleotide sequence: TGTGCAAGTCGCTTAGCCAGGGCATTTAGGACTGAAGCTTTCTTT.

This clone was counted a few times. The chain has TRBV19 and TRBJ2-5; D may be TRBD1 (5 bases). The V end lost 1 base, the J end lost 4 bases, and 13 bases lay between the germline ends. Looked up from germline, CDR1 is LNHDA and CDR2 is SQIVND (reference sequence). The CDR3 runs 15 residues. CDR3 sequence (DNA): TGTGCCAGTAGTATAGGGCAGGGAAGGGGAGAGACCCAGTACTTC. It encodes CASSIGQGRGETQYF.

The chain is built from TRBV4-1 and TRBJ1-1; D is uncertain. CDR1 and CDR2 (germline): MGHRA, YSYEKL. Between the trimmed V and J ends, which lost 0 bases and 7 bases, there was a span of 6 bases. The CDR3 has 12 amino acids. CDR3 region: CASSQERDEAFF. The CDR3 DNA is TGCGCCAGCAGCCAAGAACGCGATGAAGCTTTCTTT.